This T cell receptor (beta chain) was captured by sequencing in a study of blood T cell repertoires in COVID-19. Study background: Acute-phase and convalescent COVID-19 samples originated in the United States, Italy and Spain.

TCRdb's copy holds only in-frame clones and misses some; the assay was immunoSEQ multiplex PCR. The sample holds over 55,000 clones; under 95% are singletons and the top ten take around 8%. V dropped 2 bases and J dropped 3; count of bases not matched to a gene: 4. This CDR3 comprises 15 residues. CDR1 is SGDLS and CDR2 is YYNGEE in the germline V gene. This sequence originates from a human donor in a cohort sampled during active COVID-19. The rearrangement links TRBV9 to TRBJ1-2, with TRBD1 matching 10 bases. The sample consisted of peripheral blood. The DNA of the CDR3 is TGTGCCAGCAGCGTTGGTGGGACAGGGGACTATGGCTACACCTTC. Its translation is CASSVGGTGDYGYTF.